These T cell receptor beta chains were read from a single sample in a study of blood T cell repertoires in COVID-19. This table comes from immunoSEQ multiplex PCR, and its TCRdb copy is limited to in-frame clones, with some not included. The sample shows some 110,000 clones, roughly 86% of them seen only once. The sample was peripheral blood. These receptors came from a human donor in a cohort sampled during active COVID-19. The CDR3 runs from the conserved cysteine through the conserved F or W. The order of the fields is V gene, D gene, clone size, J gene, CDR3 DNA, CDR3 protein. The D gene is left open where the match is weak. The size entry is marked missing in some rows and otherwise reads once, few, many or a size class.

V: TRBV6-2/TRBV6-3
D: TRBD2
size: once
J: TRBJ2-1
DNA: TGTGCCAGCAGTACGACAGCTACTAGCGGGAGGCAGTTCTTC
CDR3: CASSTTATSGRQFF

V: TRBV18
D: NA
size: NA
J: TRBJ1-1
DNA: TGTGCCAGCTCACCAGGGCAGGGCGTCACTGAAGCTTTCTTT
CDR3: CASSPGQGVTEAFF

V: TRBV4-3
D: NA
size: NA
J: TRBJ1-2
DNA: TGCGCCAGCAGCCAAGCAGGGGCCGGGAACTATGGCTACACCTTC
CDR3: CASSQAGAGNYGYTF

V: TRBV7-2
D: TRBD2
size: NA
J: TRBJ2-5
DNA: TGTGCCAGCAGCTTAGGTAGCGGGCAAGAGACCCAGTACTTC
CDR3: CASSLGSGQETQYF

V: TRBV20-1
D: NA
size: NA
J: TRBJ1-4
DNA: TGCAGTGCTAGTCGCGGAGACTCGCGTGAAAAACTGTTTTTT
CDR3: CSASRGDSREKLFF

V: TRBV7-9
D: TRBD2
size: NA
J: TRBJ2-7
DNA: TGTGCCAGCAGCTTCAACTTGGAGACTAGCGGGAGGTACGAGCAGTACTTC
CDR3: CASSFNLETSGRYEQYF

V: TRBV6-5
D: NA
size: NA
J: TRBJ2-1
DNA: TGTGCCAGCGGACCGGGGGTCCCCGGGGAGCAGTTCTTC
CDR3: CASGPGVPGEQFF

V: TRBV29-1
D: TRBD1
size: NA
J: TRBJ1-2
DNA: TGCAGCGTCGCCAGGGGGCTTAACTATGGCTACACCTTC
CDR3: CSVARGLNYGYTF

V: TRBV5-1
D: TRBD1
size: NA
J: TRBJ1-1
DNA: TGCGCCAGCAGCTTGGAACAGGGGGCAAACACTGAAGCTTTCTTT
CDR3: CASSLEQGANTEAFF

V: TRBV13
D: NA
size: once
J: TRBJ2-3
DNA: TGTGCCAGCAGCCGGTACACAGATACGCAGTATTTT
CDR3: CASSRYTDTQYF